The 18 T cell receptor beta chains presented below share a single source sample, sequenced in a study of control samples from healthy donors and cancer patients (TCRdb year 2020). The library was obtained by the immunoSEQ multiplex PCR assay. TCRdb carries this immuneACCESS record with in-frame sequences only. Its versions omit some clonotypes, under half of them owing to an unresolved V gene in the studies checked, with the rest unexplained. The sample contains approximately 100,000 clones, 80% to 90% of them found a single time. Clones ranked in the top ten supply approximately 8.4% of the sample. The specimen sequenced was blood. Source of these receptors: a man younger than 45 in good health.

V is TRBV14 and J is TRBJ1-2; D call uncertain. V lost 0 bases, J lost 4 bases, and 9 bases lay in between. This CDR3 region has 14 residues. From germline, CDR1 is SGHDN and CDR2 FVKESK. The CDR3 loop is CASSQEGQFYGYTF. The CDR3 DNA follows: TGTGCCAGCAGCCAAGAAGGGCAGTTCTATGGCTACACCTTC. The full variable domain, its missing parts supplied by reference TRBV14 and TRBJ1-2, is EAGVTQFPSHSVIEKGQTVTLRCDPISGHDNLYWYRRVMGKEIKFLLHFVKESKQDESGMPNNRFLAERTGGTYSTLKVQPAELEDSGVYFCASSQEGQFYGYTFGSGTRLTVV.

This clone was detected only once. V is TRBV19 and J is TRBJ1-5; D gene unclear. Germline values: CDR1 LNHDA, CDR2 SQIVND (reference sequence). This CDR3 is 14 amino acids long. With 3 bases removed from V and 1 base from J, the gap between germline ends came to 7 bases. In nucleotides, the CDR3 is TGTGCCAGTAGTATGGGAGGGAGCAATCAGCCCCAGCATTTT. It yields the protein CASSMGGSNQPQHF.

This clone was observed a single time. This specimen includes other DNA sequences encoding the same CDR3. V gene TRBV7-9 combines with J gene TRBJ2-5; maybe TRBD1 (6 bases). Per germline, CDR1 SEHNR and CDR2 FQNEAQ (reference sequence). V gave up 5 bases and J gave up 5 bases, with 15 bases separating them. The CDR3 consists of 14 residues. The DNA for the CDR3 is TGTGCCAGCAGCCCCTGGGGCAGGGGCGAGACCCAGTACTTC. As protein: CASSPWGRGETQYF.

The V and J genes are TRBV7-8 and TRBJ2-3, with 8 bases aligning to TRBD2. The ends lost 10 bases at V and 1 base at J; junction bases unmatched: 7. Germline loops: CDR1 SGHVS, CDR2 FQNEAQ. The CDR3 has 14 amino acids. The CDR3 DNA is TGTGCCATAAGCGGGAGTTCAGGCACAGATACGCAGTATTTT. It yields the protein CAISGSSGTDTQYF.

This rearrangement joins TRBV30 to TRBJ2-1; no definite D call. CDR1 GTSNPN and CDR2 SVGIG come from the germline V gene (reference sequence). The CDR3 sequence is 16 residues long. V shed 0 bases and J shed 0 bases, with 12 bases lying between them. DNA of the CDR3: TGTGCCTGGAGTGTAATGGGCGGAAGCTCCTACAATGAGCAGTTCTTC. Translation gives CAWSVMGGSSYNEQFF.

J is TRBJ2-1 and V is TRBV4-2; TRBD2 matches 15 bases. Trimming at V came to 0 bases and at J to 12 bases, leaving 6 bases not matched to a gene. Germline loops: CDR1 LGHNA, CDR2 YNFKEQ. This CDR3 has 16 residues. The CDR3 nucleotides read TGTGCCAGCAGCCAAGATAGGGTGGGACTAGCGGGGGGGCAGTTCTTC. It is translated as CASSQDRVGLAGGQFF.

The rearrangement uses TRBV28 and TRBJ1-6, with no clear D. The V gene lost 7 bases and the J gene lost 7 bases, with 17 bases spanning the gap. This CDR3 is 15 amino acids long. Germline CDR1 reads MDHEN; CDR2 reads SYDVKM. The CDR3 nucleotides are TGTGCCAGCACCCAACCCCGGGCCCAGAATTCACCCCTCCACTTT. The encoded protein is CASTQPRAQNSPLHF. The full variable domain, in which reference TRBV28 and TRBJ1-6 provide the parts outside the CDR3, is DVKVTQSSRYLVKRTGEKVFLECVQDMDHENMFWYRQDPGLGLRLIYFSYDVKMKEKGDIPEGYSVSREKKERFSLILESASTNQTSMYLCASTQPRAQNSPLHFGNGTRLTVT.

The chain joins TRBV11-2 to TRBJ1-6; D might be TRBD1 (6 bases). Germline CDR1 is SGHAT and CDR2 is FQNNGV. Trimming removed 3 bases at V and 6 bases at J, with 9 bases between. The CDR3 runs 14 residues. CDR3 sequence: CASSFGRGNSPLHF. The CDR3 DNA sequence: TGTGCCAGCAGCTTCGGCAGGGGTAATTCACCCCTCCACTTT.

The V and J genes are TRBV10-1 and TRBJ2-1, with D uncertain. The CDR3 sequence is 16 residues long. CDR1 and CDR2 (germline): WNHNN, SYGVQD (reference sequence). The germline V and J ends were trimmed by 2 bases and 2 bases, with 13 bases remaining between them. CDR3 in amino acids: CASSETTQPPYNEQFF. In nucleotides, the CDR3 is TGCGCCAGCAGTGAGACTACACAGCCCCCCTACAATGAGCAGTTCTTC.

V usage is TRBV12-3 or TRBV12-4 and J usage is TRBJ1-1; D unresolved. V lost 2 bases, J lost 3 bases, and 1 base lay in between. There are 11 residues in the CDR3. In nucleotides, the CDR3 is TGTGCCAGCAGTTTACACACTGAAGCTTTCTTT. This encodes CASSLHTEAFF.

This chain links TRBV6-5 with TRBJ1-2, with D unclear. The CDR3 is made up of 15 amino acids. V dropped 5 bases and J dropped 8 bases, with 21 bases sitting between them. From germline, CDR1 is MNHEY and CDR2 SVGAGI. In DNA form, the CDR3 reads TGTGCCAGCAGTCCTGGACGCGGGGTAAATGGAGGCTACACCTTC. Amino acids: CASSPGRGVNGGYTF.

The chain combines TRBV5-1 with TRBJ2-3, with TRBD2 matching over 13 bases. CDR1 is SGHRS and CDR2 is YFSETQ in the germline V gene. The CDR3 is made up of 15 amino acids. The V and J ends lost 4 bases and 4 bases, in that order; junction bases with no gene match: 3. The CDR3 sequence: CASSVTSGGPDTQYF. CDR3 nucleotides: TGCGCCAGCAGCGTGACTAGCGGGGGGCCAGATACGCAGTATTTT.

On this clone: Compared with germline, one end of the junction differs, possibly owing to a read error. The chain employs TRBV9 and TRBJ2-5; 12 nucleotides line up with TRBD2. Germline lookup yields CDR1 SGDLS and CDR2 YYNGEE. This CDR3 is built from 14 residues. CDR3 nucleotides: TGTGCCAGCAGTCGCCCCTGGGCTAGCGGGGGGGGCGACTTC. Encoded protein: CASSRPWASGGGDF.

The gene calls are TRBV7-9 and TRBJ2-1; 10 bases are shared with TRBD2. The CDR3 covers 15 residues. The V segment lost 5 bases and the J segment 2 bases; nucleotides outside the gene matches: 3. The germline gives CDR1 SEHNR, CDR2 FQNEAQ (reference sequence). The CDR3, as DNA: TGTGCCAGCAGCGCCGGACTAGCGGCCTACAATGAGCAGTTCTTC. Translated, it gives CASSAGLAAYNEQFF.

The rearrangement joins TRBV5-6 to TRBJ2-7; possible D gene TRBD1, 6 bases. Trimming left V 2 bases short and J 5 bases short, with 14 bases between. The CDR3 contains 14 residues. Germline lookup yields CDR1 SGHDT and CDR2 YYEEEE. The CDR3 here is CASSFRDMADEQYV. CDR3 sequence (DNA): TGTGCCAGCAGCTTCAGGGACATGGCGGACGAGCAGTACGTC.

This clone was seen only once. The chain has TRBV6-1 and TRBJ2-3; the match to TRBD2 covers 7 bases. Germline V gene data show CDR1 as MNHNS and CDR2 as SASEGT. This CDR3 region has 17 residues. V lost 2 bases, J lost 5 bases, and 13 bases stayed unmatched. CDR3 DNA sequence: TGTGCCAGCAGTGAATGGTTAGGTGGGAGGGCTAAAGATACGCAGTATTTT. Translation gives CASSEWLGGRAKDTQYF.

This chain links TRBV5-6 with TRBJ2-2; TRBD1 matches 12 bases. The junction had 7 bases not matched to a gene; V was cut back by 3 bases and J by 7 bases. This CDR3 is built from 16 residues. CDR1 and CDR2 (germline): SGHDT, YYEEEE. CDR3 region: CASSYRDRGPGGELFF. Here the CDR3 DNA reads TGTGCCAGCAGCTATCGGGACAGGGGGCCGGGCGGGGAGCTGTTTTTT. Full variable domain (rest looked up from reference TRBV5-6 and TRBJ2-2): DAGVTQSPTHLIKTRGQQVTLRCSPKSGHDTVSWYQQALGQGPQFIFQYYEEEERQRGNFPDRFSGHQFPNYSSELNVNALLLGDSALYLCASSYRDRGPGGELFFGEGSRLTVL.

The CDR3 nucleotides read TGTGCCAGCAACAGAGACAGTCCTGAAGCTTTCTTT. Encoded protein: CASNRDSPEAFF. This chain links TRBV12-3 or TRBV12-4 with TRBJ1-1, with D perhaps matching TRBD1 (5 bases). Trimming took 7 bases from V and 6 from J, leaving 12 bases between them. This CDR3 spans 12 amino acids.